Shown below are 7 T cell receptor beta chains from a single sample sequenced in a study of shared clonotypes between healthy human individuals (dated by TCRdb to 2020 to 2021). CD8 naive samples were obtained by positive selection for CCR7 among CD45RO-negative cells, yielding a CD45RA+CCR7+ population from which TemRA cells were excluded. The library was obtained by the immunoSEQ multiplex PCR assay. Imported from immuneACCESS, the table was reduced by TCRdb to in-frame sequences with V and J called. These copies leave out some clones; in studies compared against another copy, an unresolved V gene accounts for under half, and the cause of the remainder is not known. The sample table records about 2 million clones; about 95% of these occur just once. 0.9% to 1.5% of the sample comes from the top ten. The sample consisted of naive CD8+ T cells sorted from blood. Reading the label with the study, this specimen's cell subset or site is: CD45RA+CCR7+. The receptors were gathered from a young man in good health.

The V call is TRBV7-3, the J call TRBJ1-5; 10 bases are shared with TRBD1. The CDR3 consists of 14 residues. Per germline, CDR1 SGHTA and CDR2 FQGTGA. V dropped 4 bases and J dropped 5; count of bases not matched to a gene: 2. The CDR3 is CASSSGQGDQPQHF. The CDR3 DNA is TGTGCCAGCAGCTCTGGACAGGGGGATCAGCCCCAGCATTTT.

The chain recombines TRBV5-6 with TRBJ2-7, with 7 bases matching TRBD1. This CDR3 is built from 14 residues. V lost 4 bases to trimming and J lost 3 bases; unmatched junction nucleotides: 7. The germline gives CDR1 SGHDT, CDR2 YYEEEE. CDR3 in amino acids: CASSPGDSDYEQYF. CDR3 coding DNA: TGTGCCAGCAGCCCCGGGGACAGTGACTACGAGCAGTACTTC.

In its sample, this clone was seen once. The CDR3 reads CASSATAGTEAFF. In DNA, the CDR3 is TGTGCCAGTAGCGCCACAGCGGGCACTGAAGCTTTCTTT. The rearrangement joins TRBV19 to TRBJ1-1; no definite D call. Trimming removed 6 bases at V and 4 bases at J, with 12 bases between. This CDR3 is 13 amino acids long. Germline values: CDR1 LNHDA, CDR2 SQIVND (reference sequence).

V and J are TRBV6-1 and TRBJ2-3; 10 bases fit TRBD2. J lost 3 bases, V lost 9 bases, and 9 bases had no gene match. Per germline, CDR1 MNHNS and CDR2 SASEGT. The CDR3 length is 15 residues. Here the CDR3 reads CARELGLARTDTQYF. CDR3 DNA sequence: TGTGCCAGGGAACTGGGACTAGCGCGAACAGATACGCAGTATTTT.

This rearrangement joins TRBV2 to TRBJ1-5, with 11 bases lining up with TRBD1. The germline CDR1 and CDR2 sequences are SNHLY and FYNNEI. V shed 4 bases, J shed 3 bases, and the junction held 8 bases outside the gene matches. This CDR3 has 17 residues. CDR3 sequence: CASSVGTGGVNNQPQHF. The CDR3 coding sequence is TGTGCCAGCAGTGTGGGGACAGGGGGTGTTAACAATCAGCCCCAGCATTTT.

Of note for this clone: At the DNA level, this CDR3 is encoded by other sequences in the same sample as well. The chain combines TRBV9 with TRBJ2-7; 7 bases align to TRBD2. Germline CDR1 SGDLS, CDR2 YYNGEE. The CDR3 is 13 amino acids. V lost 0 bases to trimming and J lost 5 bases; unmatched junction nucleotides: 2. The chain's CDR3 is CASSVGGGNEQYF. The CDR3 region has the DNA TGTGCCAGCAGCGTAGGGGGAGGGAACGAGCAGTACTTC.

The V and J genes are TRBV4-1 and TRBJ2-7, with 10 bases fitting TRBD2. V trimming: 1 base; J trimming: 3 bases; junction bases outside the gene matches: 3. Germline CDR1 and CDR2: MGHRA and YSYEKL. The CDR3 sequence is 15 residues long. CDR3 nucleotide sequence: TGCGCCAGCAGCCAAGCTAGCGGGAGCTTCTACGAGCAGTACTTC. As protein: CASSQASGSFYEQYF.